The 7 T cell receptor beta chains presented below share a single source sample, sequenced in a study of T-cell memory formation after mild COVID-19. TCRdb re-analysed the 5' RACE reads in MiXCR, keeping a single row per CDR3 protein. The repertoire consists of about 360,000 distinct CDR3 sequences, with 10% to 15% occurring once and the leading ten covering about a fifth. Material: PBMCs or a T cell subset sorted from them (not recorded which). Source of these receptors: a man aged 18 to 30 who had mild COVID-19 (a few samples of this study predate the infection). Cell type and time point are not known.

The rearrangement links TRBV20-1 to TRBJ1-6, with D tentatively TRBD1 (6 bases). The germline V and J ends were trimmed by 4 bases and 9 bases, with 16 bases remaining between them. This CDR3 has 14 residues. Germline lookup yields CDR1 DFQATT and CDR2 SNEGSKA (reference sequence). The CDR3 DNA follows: TGCAGTGCTACGGGACGGGGGGCAACTTCACCCCTCCACTTT. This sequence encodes CSATGRGATSPLHF.

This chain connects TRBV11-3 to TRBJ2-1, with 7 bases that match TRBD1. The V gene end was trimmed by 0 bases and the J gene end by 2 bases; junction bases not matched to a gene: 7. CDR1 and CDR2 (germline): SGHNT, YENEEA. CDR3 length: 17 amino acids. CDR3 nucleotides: TGTGCCAGCAGCTTAGATCCCCCAGGGGGTGCCTACAATGAGCAGTTCTTC. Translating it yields CASSLDPPGGAYNEQFF.

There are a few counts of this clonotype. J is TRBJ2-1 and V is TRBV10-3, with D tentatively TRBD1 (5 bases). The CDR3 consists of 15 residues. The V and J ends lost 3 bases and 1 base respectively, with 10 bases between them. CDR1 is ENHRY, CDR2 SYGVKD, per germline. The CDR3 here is CAISDIRGSYNEQFF. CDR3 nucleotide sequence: TGTGCCATCAGTGACATTAGGGGATCCTACAATGAGCAGTTCTTC.

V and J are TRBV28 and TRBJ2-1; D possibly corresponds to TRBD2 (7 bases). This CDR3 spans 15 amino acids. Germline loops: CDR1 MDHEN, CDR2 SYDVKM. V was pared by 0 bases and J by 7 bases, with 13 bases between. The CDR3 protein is CASSLWGGPVNEQFF. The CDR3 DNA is TGTGCCAGCAGTTTATGGGGGGGGCCTGTTAATGAGCAGTTCTTC.

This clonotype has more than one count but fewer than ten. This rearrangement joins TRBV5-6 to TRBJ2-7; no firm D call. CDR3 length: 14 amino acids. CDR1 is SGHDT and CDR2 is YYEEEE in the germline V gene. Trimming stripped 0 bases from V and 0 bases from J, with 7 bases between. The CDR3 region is CASSLVSSSYEQYF. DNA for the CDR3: TGTGCCAGCAGCTTGGTGTCTTCCTCCTACGAGCAGTACTTC.

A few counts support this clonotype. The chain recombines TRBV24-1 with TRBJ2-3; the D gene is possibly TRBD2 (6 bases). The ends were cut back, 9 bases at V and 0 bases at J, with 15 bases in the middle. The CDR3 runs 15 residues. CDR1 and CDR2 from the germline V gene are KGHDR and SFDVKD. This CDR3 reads CATPGTEDSTDTQYF. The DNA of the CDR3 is TGTGCCACCCCCGGGACTGAAGATAGCACAGATACGCAGTATTTT.

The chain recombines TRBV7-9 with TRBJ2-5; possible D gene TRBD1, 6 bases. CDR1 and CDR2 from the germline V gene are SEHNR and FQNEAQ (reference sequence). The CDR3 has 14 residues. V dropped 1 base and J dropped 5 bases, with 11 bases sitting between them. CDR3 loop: CASSLVGTLETQYF. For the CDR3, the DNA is TGTGCCAGCAGCTTAGTAGGGACACTGGAGACCCAGTACTTC.